This paragraph reports one T cell receptor (beta chain). Its antigen is not identified. Use of 60 Vbeta and 13 Jbeta primers characterized the PCR. Only in-frame clones appear in the TCRdb table, and some are missing; sequencing was by immunoSEQ multiplex PCR. The table shows more than 50,000 clones, with approximately 71% occurring only once. Germline V CDR1 and CDR2: SNHLY, FYNNEI. This CDR3 has 16 residues. With 5 bases removed from V and 0 bases from J, the gap between germline ends came to 14 bases. The data derive from a study of cytomegalovirus exposure and HLA in healthy donors. Findings and caveats of the study: According to an earlier analysis, most TCR beta V segments yielded productive rearrangements about 90% or about 30% of the time. Within the data, a cluster of highly shared sequence variants was likely a sequencing artifact. The classifier was said to identify cytomegalovirus status with high specificity and sensitivity.

The sequenced sample was PBMCs. The TCR sequence derives from a middle-aged woman in good health and CMV-seropositive. The chain links TRBV2 to TRBJ1-3, with D possibly being TRBD1 (5 bases). This CDR3 reads CASSFIGGRSGNTIYF. CDR3 sequence (DNA): TGTGCCAGCAGTTTCATCGGGGGTCGCTCTGGAAACACCATATATTTT.